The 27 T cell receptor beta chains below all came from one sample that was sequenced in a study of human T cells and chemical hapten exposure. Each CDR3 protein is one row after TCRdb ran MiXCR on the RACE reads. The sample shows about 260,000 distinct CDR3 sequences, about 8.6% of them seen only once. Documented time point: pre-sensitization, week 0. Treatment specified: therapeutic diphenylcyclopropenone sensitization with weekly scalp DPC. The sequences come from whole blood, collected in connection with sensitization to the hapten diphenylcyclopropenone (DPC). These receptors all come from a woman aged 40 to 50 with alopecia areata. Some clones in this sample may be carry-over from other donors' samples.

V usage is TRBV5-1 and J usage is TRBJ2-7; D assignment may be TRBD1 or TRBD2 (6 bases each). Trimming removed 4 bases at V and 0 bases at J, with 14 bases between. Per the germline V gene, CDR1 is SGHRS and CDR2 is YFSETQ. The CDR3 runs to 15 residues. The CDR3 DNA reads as TGCGCCAGCAGCCGGGGGCAGGGGAACTCCTACGAGCAGTACTTC. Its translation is CASSRGQGNSYEQYF.

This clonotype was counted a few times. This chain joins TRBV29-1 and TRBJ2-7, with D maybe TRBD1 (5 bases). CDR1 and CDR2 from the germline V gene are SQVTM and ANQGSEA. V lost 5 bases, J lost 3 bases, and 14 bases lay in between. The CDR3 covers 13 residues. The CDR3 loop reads CSVRTSRDYEQYF. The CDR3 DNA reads TGCAGCGTTCGTACCAGCAGGGACTACGAGCAGTACTTC.

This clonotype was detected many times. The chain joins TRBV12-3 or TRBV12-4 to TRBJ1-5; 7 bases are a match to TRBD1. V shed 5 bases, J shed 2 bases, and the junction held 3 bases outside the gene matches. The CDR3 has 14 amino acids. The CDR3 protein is CASSPTGGNQPQHF. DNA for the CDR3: TGTGCCAGCAGTCCCACAGGGGGCAATCAGCCCCAGCATTTT.

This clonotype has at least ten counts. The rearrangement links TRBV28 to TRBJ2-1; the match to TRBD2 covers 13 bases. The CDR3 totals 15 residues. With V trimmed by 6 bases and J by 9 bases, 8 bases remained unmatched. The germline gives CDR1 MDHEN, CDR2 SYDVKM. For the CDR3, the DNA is TGTGCCAGCAGCGCCGGGACTAGCGGGACCTTTGAGCAGTTCTTC. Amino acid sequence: CASSAGTSGTFEQFF.

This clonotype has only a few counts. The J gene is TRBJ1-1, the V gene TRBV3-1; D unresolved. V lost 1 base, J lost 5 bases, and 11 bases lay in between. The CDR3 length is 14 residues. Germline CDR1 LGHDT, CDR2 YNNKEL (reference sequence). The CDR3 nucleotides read TGTGCCAGCAGCCAAGGGAGCGCCTTTACTGAAGCTTTCTTT. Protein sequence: CASSQGSAFTEAFF.

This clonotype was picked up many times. The CDR3 DNA reads TGTGCCAGCAGTGAGTCCCAGCTGCAACTGTTTTTT. It yields the protein CASSESQLQLFF. The chain carries TRBV2 and TRBJ1-4, with D unresolved. V lost 3 bases to trimming and J lost 12 bases, with 11 bases between them. The germline gives CDR1 SNHLY, CDR2 FYNNEI. This CDR3 contains 12 residues. Full variable domain (outside the CDR3, taken from reference TRBV2 and TRBJ1-4): EPEVTQTPSHQVTQMGQEVILRCVPISNHLYFYWYRQILGQKVEFLVSFYNNEISEKSEIFDDQFSVERPDGSNFTLKIRSTKLEDSAMYFCASSESQLQLFFGSGTQLSVL.

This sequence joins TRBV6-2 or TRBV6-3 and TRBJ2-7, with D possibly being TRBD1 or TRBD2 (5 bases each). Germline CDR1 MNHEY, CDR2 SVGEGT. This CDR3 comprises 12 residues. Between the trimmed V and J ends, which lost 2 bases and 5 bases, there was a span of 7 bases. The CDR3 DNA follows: TGTGCCAGCAGTTACAGGGACCACGAGCAGTACTTC. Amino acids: CASSYRDHEQYF.

Written as DNA, the CDR3 is TGTGCCTCAGCGGGGGGGGCCGGGGATACGCAGTATTTT. It specifies CASAGGAGDTQYF. V gene TRBV24-1 combines with J gene TRBJ2-3; the match to TRBD2 covers 10 bases. V shed 12 bases, J shed 6 bases, and the junction held 8 bases outside the gene matches. From germline, CDR1 is KGHDR and CDR2 SFDVKD. The CDR3 is made up of 13 amino acids.

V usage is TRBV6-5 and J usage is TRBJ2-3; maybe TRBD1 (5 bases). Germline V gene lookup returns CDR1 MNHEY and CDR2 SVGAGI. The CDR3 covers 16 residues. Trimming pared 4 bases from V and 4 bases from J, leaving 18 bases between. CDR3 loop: CASSFSVAVGADTQYF. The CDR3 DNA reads TGTGCCAGCAGTTTTAGTGTAGCTGTAGGGGCAGATACGCAGTATTTT.

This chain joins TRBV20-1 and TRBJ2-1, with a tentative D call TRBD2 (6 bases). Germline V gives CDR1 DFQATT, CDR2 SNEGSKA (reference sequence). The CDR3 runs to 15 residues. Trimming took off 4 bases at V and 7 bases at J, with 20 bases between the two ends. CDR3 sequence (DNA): TGCAGTGCTACCGAACCGGGGGATCGGTTAAATGAGCAGTTCTTC. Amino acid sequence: CSATEPGDRLNEQFF.

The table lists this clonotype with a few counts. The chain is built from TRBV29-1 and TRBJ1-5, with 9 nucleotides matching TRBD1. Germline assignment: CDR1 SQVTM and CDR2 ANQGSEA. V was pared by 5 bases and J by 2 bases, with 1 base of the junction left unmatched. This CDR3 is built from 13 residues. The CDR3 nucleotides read TGCAGCGTTCGGACAGGGGGCAATCAGCCCCAGCATTTT. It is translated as CSVRTGGNQPQHF.

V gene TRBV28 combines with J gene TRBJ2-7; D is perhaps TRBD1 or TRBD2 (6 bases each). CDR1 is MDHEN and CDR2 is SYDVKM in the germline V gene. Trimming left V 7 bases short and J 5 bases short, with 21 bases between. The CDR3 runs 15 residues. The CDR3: CASTSGGRGFDEQYF. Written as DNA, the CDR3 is TGTGCCAGCACCTCCGGGGGCAGGGGATTTGACGAGCAGTACTTC.

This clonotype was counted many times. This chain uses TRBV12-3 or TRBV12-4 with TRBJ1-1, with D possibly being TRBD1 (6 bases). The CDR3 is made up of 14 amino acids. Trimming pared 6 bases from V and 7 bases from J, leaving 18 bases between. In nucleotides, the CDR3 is TGTGCCAGCAGACCGGGGGGGCGGAGGGGTGAAGCTTTCTTT. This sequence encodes CASRPGGRRGEAFF.

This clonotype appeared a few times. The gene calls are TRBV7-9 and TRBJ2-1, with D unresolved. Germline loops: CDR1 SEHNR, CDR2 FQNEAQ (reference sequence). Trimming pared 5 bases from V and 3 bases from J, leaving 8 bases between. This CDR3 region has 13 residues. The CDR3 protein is CASSRTNYNEQFF. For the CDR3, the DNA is TGTGCCAGCAGCCGGACCAACTACAATGAGCAGTTCTTC. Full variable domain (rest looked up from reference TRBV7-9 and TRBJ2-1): DTGVSQNPRHKITKRGQNVTFRCDPISEHNRLYWYRQTLGQGPEFLTYFQNEAQLEKSRLLSDRFSAERPKGSFSTLEIQRTEQGDSAMYLCASSRTNYNEQFFGPGTRLTVL.

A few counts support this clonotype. The chain's CDR3 is CASRTPLQAYEAFF. DNA of the CDR3: TGTGCCAGCAGGACACCGCTACAGGCTTATGAAGCTTTCTTT. V is TRBV28 and J is TRBJ1-1, with D tentatively TRBD1 (5 bases). The CDR3 runs 14 residues. Trimming took off 6 bases at V and 7 bases at J, with 18 bases between the two ends. Germline V gene data show CDR1 as MDHEN and CDR2 as SYDVKM.

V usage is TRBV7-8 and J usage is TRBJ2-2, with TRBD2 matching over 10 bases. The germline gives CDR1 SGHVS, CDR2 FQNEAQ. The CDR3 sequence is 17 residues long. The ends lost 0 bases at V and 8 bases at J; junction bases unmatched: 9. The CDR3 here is CASSLALRLAGAGELFF. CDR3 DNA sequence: TGTGCCAGCAGCTTAGCCTTGAGACTAGCGGGTGCGGGGGAGCTGTTTTTT. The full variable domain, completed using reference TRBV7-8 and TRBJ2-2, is GAGVSQSPRYKVAKRGQDVALRCDPISGHVSLFWYQQALGQGPEFLTYFQNEAQLDKSGLPSDRFFAERPEGSVSTLKIQRTQQEDSAVYLCASSLALRLAGAGELFFGEGSRLTVL.

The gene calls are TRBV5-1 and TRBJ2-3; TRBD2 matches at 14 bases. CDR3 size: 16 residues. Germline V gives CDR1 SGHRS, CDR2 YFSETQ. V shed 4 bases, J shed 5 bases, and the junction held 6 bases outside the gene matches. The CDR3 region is CASSAGLAGVGDTQYF. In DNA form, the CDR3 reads TGCGCCAGCAGCGCGGGACTAGCGGGAGTTGGAGATACGCAGTATTTT.

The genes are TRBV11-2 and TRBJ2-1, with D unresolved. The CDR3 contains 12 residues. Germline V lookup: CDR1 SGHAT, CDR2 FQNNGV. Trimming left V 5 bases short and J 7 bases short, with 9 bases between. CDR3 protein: CASSPARNEQFF. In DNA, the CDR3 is TGTGCCAGCAGCCCAGCCCGAAATGAGCAGTTCTTC.

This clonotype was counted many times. CDR3 in amino acids: CSARDGGYDTGELFF. Written as DNA, the CDR3 is TGCAGTGCTAGAGATGGGGGATATGACACCGGGGAGCTGTTTTTT. The chain employs TRBV20-1 and TRBJ2-2; D assignment may be TRBD1 or TRBD2 (5 bases each). The CDR3 is 15 amino acids. Trimming took 0 bases from V and 3 from J, leaving 11 bases between them. The germline V gene has CDR1 DFQATT and CDR2 SNEGSKA (reference sequence).

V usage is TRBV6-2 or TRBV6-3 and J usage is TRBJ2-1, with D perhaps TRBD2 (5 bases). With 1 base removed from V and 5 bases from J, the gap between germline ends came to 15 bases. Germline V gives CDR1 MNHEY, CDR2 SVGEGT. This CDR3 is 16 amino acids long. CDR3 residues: CASSYLLELRDNEQFF. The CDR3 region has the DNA TGTGCCAGCAGTTACTTACTAGAGCTGAGGGACAATGAGCAGTTCTTC.

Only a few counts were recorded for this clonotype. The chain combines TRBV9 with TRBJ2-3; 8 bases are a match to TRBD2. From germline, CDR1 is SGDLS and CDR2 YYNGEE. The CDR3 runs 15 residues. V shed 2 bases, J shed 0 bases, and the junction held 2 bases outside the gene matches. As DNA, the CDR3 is TGTGCCAGCAGCGTCGCTAGCGGGAGCACAGATACGCAGTATTTT. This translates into CASSVASGSTDTQYF.

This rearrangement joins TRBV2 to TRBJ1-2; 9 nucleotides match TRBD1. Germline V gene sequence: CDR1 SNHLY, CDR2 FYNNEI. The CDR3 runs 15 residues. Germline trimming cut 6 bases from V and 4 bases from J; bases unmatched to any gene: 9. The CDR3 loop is CASRDTTGGVYGYTF. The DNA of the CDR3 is TGTGCCAGCAGAGATACCACAGGGGGCGTCTATGGCTACACCTTC.

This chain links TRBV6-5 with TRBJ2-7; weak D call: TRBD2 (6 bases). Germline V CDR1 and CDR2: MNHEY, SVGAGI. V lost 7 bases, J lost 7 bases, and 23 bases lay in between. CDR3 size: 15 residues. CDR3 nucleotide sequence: TGTGCCAGCACTACCCCGGGACTCGGCCTACGAGAGCAGTACTTC. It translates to CASTTPGLGLREQYF.

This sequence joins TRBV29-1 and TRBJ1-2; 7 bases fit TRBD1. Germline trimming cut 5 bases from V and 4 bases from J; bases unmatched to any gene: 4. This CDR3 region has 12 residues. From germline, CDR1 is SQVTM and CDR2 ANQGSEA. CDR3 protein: CSVRQGVYGYTF. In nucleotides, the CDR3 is TGCAGCGTTCGCCAGGGGGTCTATGGCTACACCTTC.

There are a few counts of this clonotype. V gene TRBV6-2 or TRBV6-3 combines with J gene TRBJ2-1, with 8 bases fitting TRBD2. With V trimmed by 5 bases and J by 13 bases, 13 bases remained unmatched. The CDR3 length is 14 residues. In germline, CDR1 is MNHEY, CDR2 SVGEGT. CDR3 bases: TGTGCCAGCAGTAAAGCGGGAGATCCGACATTCCAGTTCTTC. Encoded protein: CASSKAGDPTFQFF.

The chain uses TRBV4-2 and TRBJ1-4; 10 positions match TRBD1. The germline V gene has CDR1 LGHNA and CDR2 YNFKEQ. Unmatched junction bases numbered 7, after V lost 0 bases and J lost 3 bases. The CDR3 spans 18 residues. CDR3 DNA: TGTGCCAGCAGCCAAGATCTACCGGGACAGGGGTCTAATGAAAAACTGTTTTTT. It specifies CASSQDLPGQGSNEKLFF.

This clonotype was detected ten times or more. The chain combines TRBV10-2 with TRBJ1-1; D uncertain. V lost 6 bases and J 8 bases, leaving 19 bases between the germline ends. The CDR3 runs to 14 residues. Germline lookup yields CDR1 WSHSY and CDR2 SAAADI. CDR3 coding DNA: TGCGCCAGCAGGAGTGGGCGGCCTAGTGGCGAAGCTTTCTTT. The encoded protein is CASRSGRPSGEAFF.